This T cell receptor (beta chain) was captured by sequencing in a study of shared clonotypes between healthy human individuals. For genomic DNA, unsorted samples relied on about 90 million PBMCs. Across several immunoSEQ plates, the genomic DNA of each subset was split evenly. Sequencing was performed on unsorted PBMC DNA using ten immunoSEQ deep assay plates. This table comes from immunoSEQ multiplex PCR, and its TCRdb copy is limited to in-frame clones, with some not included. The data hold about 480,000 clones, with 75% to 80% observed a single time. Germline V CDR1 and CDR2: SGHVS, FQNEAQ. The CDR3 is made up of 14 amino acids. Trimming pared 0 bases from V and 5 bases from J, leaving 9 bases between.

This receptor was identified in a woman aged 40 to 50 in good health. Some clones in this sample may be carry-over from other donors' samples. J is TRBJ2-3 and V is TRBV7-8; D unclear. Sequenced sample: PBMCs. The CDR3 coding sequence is TGTGCCAGCAGCTTAGCTCTCTGGGGAGATACGCAGTATTTT. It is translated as CASSLALWGDTQYF.